The rows below give T cell receptor beta chains drawn from one sample of a study of monozygotic twins with inflammatory bowel disease. Each CDR3 protein gets one entry in TCRdb, which reprocessed the 5' RACE reads and gives no DNA. The sample totals around 210,000 distinct CDR3 sequences; its top ten clones hold around 7.7%. The sequenced sample consisted of blood. These receptors all stem from a human donor with ulcerative colitis or Crohn's disease, or a healthy co-twin of an affected twin (not recorded which). The CDR3 runs from the conserved cysteine through the conserved F or W. The order of the fields is V gene, J gene, CDR3 protein.

V gene: TRBV20-1; J gene: TRBJ1-1; CDR3 protein: CSAGKYTGNTEAFF
V gene: TRBV27; J gene: TRBJ2-3; CDR3 protein: CASSSSSPGQGAVTDTQYF
V gene: TRBV11-2; J gene: TRBJ1-6; CDR3 protein: CASSLGLVSSSYNSPLHF
V gene: TRBV25-1; J gene: TRBJ1-6; CDR3 protein: CASRGGQANNSPLHF
V gene: TRBV3-1; J gene: TRBJ2-1; CDR3 protein: CASSPTGVRKLFF
V gene: TRBV7-2; J gene: TRBJ1-1; CDR3 protein: CASSPRGGDRTEAFF
V gene: TRBV7-9; J gene: TRBJ2-5; CDR3 protein: CASSLGVRQGSQETQYF
V gene: TRBV7-8; J gene: TRBJ1-6; CDR3 protein: CASSPGLPYSPLHF
V gene: TRBV18; J gene: TRBJ1-5; CDR3 protein: CASSPGQGQPQHF
V gene: TRBV5-6; J gene: TRBJ2-1; CDR3 protein: CASSLAPYDNEQFF
V gene: TRBV7-3; J gene: TRBJ2-2; CDR3 protein: CASSLNLAVNTGELFF